This section outlines one TCR beta chain sequence together with its context. At one end the junction does not follow the germline gene, possibly because of a read error. The data belong to a study of Graves' ophthalmopathy and Graves' hyperthyroidism. Using RNA transcripts, the TCR beta CDR3 regions were amplified. Scientists carried out first-round RT-PCR using HTBI primers and then a second-round multiplex PCR. A single record per CDR3 protein comes from TCRdb applying MiXCR to the multiplex PCR reads. The sample lists over a million distinct CDR3 sequences; 35% to 40% were seen once. This CDR3 contains 14 residues.

Sample: peripheral blood or thyroid tissue (not recorded which). The origin of this receptor is an adult man with Graves' hyperthyroidism. This rearrangement joins TRBV12-3 or TRBV12-4 to TRBJ2-7; 9 bases match TRBD2. For the CDR3, the DNA is TGTGCCAGCAGTAGCGGGGGGAGCTCCTACGAGCGGTACTTC. It encodes CASSSGGSSYERYF.